This T cell receptor (beta chain) was captured in a study of shared clonotypes between healthy human individuals. In the study's own analysis: Filtering differed for immunoSEQ, which gave only junction sequences without quality scores. Profiling relied on immunoSEQ multiplex PCR, and the TCRdb table lists in-frame clones only, not all of them. V and J calls and clone size are as listed in that table; D and trimming were resolved from the DNA. Counted here are about half a million clones, around 73% occurring once; the ten biggest clones make up 12%. In this sample, this clone turned up a few times. Its antigen is unknown. Regarding the study as a whole: Genetic and exposure-history diversity was limited by the few donors. Sampling included only blood; tissue repertoires likely differ.

None of the donors, who were healthy HIV-negative adults, had recently had acute infections or vaccinations. Sequenced material: PBMCs. The clonotype originates from a woman in her forties in good health. Some clones in this sample may be carry-over from other donors' samples.

CDR3 residues: CAISESPPGLAGGRTDTQYF. The CDR3 DNA is TGTGCCATCAGTGAGTCACCGCCGGGACTAGCGGGAGGGAGGACAGATACGCAGTATTTT. V gene TRBV10-3 combines with J gene TRBJ2-3; 16 nucleotides agree with TRBD2. Germline lookup yields CDR1 ENHRY and CDR2 SYGVKD. V lost 0 bases and J lost 3; bases outside the gene matches: 9. CDR3 length: 20 residues.